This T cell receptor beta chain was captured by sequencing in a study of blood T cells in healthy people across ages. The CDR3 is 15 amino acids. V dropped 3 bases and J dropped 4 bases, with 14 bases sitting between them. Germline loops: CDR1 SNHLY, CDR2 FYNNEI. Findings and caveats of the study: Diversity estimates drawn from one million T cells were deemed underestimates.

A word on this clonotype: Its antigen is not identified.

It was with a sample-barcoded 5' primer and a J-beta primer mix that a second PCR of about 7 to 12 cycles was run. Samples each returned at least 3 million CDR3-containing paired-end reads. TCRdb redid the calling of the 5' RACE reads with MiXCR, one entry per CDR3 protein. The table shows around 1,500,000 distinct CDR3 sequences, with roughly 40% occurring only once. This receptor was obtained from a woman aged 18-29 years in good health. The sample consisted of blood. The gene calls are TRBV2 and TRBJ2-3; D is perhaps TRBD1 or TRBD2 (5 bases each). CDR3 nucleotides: TGTGCCAGCAGTGATACGGGACGCACCCCAGATACGCAGTATTTT. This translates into CASSDTGRTPDTQYF. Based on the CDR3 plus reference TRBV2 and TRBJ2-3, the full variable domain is EPEVTQTPSHQVTQMGQEVILRCVPISNHLYFYWYRQILGQKVEFLVSFYNNEISEKSEIFDDQFSVERPDGSNFTLKIRSTKLEDSAMYFCASSDTGRTPDTQYFGPGTRLTVL.